The 6 T cell receptor beta chains listed next were all sequenced from one sample in a study of T-cell reconstitution after alpha-beta-depleted transplantation in children. As it was prepared, the TCRbeta library received unique molecular identifiers. TCRdb called the PCR reads again in MiXCR, with one record for every CDR3 protein. The sample yields 400,000 to 450,000 distinct CDR3 sequences, 43% seen once. This specimen consisted of PBMCs, obtained before TCRalphabeta/CD19-depleted stem cell transplant. The receptors derive from a girl aged 2 to 9 with aplastic anemia, due to receive a stem cell transplant.

In its sample, this clonotype was seen once. The V call is TRBV5-1, the J call TRBJ2-5; 11 nucleotides align to TRBD2. The CDR3 is 17 residues long. V was pared by 0 bases and J by 2 bases, with 6 bases of the junction left unmatched. Germline V gives CDR1 SGHRS, CDR2 YFSETQ. CDR3 residues: CASSLGGLAEKQETQYF. Here the CDR3 DNA reads TGCGCCAGCAGCTTGGGGGGACTAGCGGAGAAACAAGAGACCCAGTACTTC. The entire variable domain, with the rest obtained from reference TRBV5-1 and TRBJ2-5, is as follows: KAGVTQTPRYLIKTRGQQVTLSCSPISGHRSVSWYQQTPGQGLQFLFEYFSETQRNKGNFPGRFSGRQFSNSRSEMNVSTLELGDSALYLCASSLGGLAEKQETQYFGPGTRLLVL.

The rearrangement uses TRBV29-1 and TRBJ2-7; possible D gene TRBD2, 5 bases. The CDR3 runs to 14 residues. Looked up from germline, CDR1 is SQVTM and CDR2 is ANQGSEA. Trimming left V 2 bases short and J 2 bases short, with 13 bases between. The CDR3 sequence is CSVELARWPYEQYF. Here the CDR3 DNA reads TGCAGCGTTGAACTAGCCCGTTGGCCCTACGAGCAGTACTTC.

The chain uses TRBV3-1 and TRBJ2-3; 9 bases line up with TRBD2. Germline V lookup: CDR1 LGHDT, CDR2 YNNKEL (reference sequence). The CDR3 sequence is 16 residues long. V shed 4 bases and J 0 bases; nucleotides not matched to a gene: 5. DNA of the CDR3: TGTGCCAGCAGCCGAAGCGGGAGGCCTAGCACAGATACGCAGTATTTT. It codes for CASSRSGRPSTDTQYF.

At least ten counts were recorded for this clonotype. This chain uses TRBV6-5 with TRBJ2-7; D possibly corresponds to TRBD1 (5 bases). V was clipped by 0 bases and J by 5 bases, with 11 bases between them. The CDR3 runs to 14 residues. Per germline, CDR1 MNHEY and CDR2 SVGAGI. The CDR3 DNA is TGTGCCAGCAGTTACTCCCTGGCCAGGGACGAGCAGTACTTC. Its protein is CASSYSLARDEQYF.

The table lists this clonotype with many counts. This chain links TRBV5-5 with TRBJ2-5; D possibly corresponds to TRBD2 (7 bases). There are 15 residues in the CDR3. The germline V and J ends were trimmed by 4 bases and 4 bases, with 17 bases remaining between them. The germline CDR1 and CDR2 sequences are SGHKS and YYEKEE (reference sequence). For the CDR3, the DNA is TGTGCCAGCAGCCCCCACGGGGGGCGGGGAGAGACCCAGTACTTC. This sequence encodes CASSPHGGRGETQYF.

J is TRBJ2-7 and V is TRBV27; a weak D match, TRBD1 (6 bases). Germline CDR1 and CDR2: MNHEY and SMNVEV (reference sequence). Trimming pared 5 bases from V and 3 bases from J, leaving 17 bases between. The CDR3 is 15 residues long. As DNA, the CDR3 is TGTGCCAGCAGTACGTCCCGGGACATCGACTACGAGCAGTACTTC. Protein: CASSTSRDIDYEQYF.